Following are 9 T cell receptor beta chains from one sample sequenced in a study of vaccination effects on CD4 cells after COVID-19. Following 10 days of culture, CD4+ T cells were isolated. Two-dose vaccination with either BNT162b2 or mRNA-1273 was given to the participants. Sequencing used immunoSEQ multiplex PCR; TCRdb keeps in-frame clones, though not all of them. The sample includes tens of thousands of clones, roughly 74% seen only once; the top ten take roughly 2%. The antigens of these receptors remain unknown. The material sequenced was CD4+ T cells from PBMCs cultured without peptide, taken after COVID-19 vaccination. These receptors all come from a human donor who received a COVID-19 vaccine.

This clone was found a few times. CDR3 sequence reads: CASSGSRGETQYF. The CDR3 DNA is TGCGCCAGCAGTGGGTCGAGGGGAGAGACCCAGTACTTC. The rearrangement links TRBV10-1 to TRBJ2-5; D is perhaps TRBD1 or TRBD2 (5 bases each). Germline-derived CDR1 and CDR2 are WNHNN and SYGVQD (reference sequence). V was trimmed by 4 bases and J by 4 bases, leaving 10 bases between them. This CDR3 is 13 amino acids long.

The V gene is TRBV24-1, the J gene TRBJ2-3; D is unresolved. Germline lookup yields CDR1 KGHDR and CDR2 SFDVKD. The CDR3 covers 14 residues. V was trimmed by 5 bases and J by 0 bases, leaving 8 bases between them. CDR3 loop: CATSGGPSTDTQYF. In DNA form, the CDR3 reads TGTGCCACCAGTGGCGGACCCAGCACAGATACGCAGTATTTT.

This clone occurred a few times. The genes are TRBV12-3 or TRBV12-4 and TRBJ1-2; D is unclear. This CDR3 spans 12 amino acids. The V and J ends lost 6 bases and 6 bases respectively, with 11 bases between them. This chain's CDR3 is CASREADHGYTF. The DNA for the CDR3 is TGTGCCAGCAGGGAGGCAGATCATGGCTACACCTTC.

Here the CDR3 reads CASRGRGATDTQYF. As DNA, the CDR3 is TGTGCCAGCAGGGGGCGGGGGGCAACAGATACGCAGTATTTT. The V gene is TRBV5-6, the J gene TRBJ2-3; 8 positions agree with TRBD2. This CDR3 region has 14 residues. Germline-derived CDR1 and CDR2 are SGHDT and YYEEEE. V lost 5 bases and J lost 3; bases outside the gene matches: 5. The complete variable domain, with remaining parts taken from reference TRBV5-6 and TRBJ2-3, reads DAGVTQSPTHLIKTRGQQVTLRCSPKSGHDTVSWYQQALGQGPQFIFQYYEEEERQRGNFPDRFSGHQFPNYSSELNVNALLLGDSALYLCASRGRGATDTQYFGPGTRLTVL.

V gene TRBV5-5 combines with J gene TRBJ1-6, with 7 nucleotides matching TRBD1. The V and J ends lost 6 bases and 13 bases, in that order; junction bases with no gene match: 13. The CDR3 spans 14 residues. CDR1 SGHKS and CDR2 YYEKEE come from the germline V gene (reference sequence). The CDR3 DNA follows: TGTGCCAGCAAGGCCCAGGGGGACGTCGGGCCCCTCCACTTT. This gives the protein CASKAQGDVGPLHF.

J is TRBJ2-1 and V is TRBV9; the match to TRBD2 covers 9 bases. Trimming at V came to 0 bases and at J to 4 bases, leaving 5 bases not matched to a gene. The CDR3 runs to 16 residues. CDR1 and CDR2 (germline): SGDLS, YYNGEE. The CDR3 protein is CASSVGPAGGYNEQFF. The CDR3 DNA is TGTGCCAGCAGCGTAGGCCCAGCGGGGGGATACAATGAGCAGTTCTTC. The full variable domain, completed using reference TRBV9 and TRBJ2-1, is DSGVTQTPKHLITATGQRVTLRCSPRSGDLSVYWYQQSLDQGLQFLIQYYNGEERAKGNILERFSAQQFPDLHSELNLSSLELGDSALYFCASSVGPAGGYNEQFFGPGTRLTVL.

This chain uses TRBV18 with TRBJ1-1; no definite D call. Germline V lookup: CDR1 KGHSH, CDR2 LQKENI. This CDR3 region has 13 residues. The ends were cut back, 2 bases at V and 4 bases at J, with 8 bases in the middle. DNA for the CDR3: TGTGCCAGCTCACCAGTGGGAGCCACTGAAGCTTTCTTT. Translation: CASSPVGATEAFF.

The chain is built from TRBV12-5 and TRBJ2-1; 10 bases align to TRBD2. CDR1 and CDR2 from the germline V gene are LGHNT and FRNRAP. Trimming removed 0 bases from V and 6 bases from J; junction bases left unmatched: 5. The CDR3 contains 16 residues. CDR3: CASGLVRASGGNEQFF. The CDR3 DNA sequence: TGTGCTAGTGGTTTGGTACGTGCTAGCGGGGGCAATGAGCAGTTCTTC. The variable domain in full, completed from reference TRBV12-5 and TRBJ2-1, reads DARVTQTPRHKVTEMGQEVTMRCQPILGHNTVFWYRQTMMQGLELLAYFRNRAPLDDSGMPKDRFSAEMPDATLATLKIQPSEPRDSAVYFCASGLVRASGGNEQFFGPGTRLTVL.

The chain combines TRBV24-1 with TRBJ1-2; tentatively, D is TRBD1 (6 bases). Trimming stripped 2 bases from V and 7 bases from J, with 13 bases between. The V gene's germline CDR1 is KGHDR and CDR2 SFDVKD. The CDR3 length is 14 residues. For the CDR3, the DNA is TGTGCCACCAGTGATTACAGGGAGTCAAGTGGCTACACCTTC. This sequence encodes CATSDYRESSGYTF.